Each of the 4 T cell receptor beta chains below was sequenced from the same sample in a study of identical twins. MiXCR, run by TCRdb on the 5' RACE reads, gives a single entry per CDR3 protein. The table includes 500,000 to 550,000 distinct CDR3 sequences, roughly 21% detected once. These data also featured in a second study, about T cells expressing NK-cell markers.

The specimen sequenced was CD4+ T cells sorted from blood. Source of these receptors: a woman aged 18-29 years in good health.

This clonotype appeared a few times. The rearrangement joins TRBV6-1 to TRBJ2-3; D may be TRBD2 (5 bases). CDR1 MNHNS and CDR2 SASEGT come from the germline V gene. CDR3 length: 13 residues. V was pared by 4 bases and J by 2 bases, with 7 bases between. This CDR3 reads CASSGTLTDTQYF. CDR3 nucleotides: TGTGCCAGCAGTGGGACTCTCACAGATACGCAGTATTTT.

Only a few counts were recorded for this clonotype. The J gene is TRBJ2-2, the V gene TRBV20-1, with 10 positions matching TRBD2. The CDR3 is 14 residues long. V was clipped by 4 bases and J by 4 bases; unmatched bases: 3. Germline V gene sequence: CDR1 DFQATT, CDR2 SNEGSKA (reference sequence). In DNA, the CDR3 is TGCAGTGCTACCCGGACTAGCGGCACCGGGGAGCTGTTTTTT. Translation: CSATRTSGTGELFF.

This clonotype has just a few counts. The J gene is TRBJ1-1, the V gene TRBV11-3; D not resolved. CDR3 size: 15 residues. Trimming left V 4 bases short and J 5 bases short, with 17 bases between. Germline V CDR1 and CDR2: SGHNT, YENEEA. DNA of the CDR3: TGTGCCAGCAGCTCCTATTTCGGGCGCGAGACTGAAGCTTTCTTT. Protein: CASSSYFGRETEAFF.

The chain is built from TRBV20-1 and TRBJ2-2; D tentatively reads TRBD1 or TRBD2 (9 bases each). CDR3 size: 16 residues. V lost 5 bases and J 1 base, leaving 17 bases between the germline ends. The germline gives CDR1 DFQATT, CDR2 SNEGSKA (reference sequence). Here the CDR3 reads CSAPSGTGLNTGELFF. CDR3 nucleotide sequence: TGCAGTGCTCCTAGCGGGACAGGGTTGAACACCGGGGAGCTGTTTTTT.